Below, 18 T cell receptor beta chains from the same sample are listed, as sequenced in a study of Graves' ophthalmopathy and Graves' hyperthyroidism. Amplified TCR beta CDR3 regions were obtained using RNA transcripts as template. HTBI-primed first-round RT-PCR preceded second-round multiplex PCR. TCRdb reprocessed the multiplex PCR reads via MiXCR and lists one record per CDR3 protein. The repertoire holds about 640,000 distinct CDR3 sequences, with about 40% as singletons. Sequences were obtained from peripheral blood. The receptors shown here come from an adult man with Graves' ophthalmopathy.

Concerning this clonotype itself: No conserved phenylalanine or tryptophan is present at the end of the CDR3, so a read error is the likely explanation. The chain links TRBV20-1 to TRBJ2-5; 12 bases match TRBD2. Germline V gene sequence: CDR1 DFQATT, CDR2 SNEGSKA (reference sequence). V was clipped by 0 bases and J by 1 base; unmatched bases: 6. There are 17 residues in the CDR3. CDR3 nucleotides: TGCAGTGCTAGAGACACCGGGACTAGCGGGTCCCAAGAGACCCAGTACTGC. Encoded protein: CSARDTGTSGSQETQYC.

A word on this clonotype: Without the conserved terminal phenylalanine or tryptophan, this CDR3 likely stems from a read error. The V gene is TRBV6-1, the J gene TRBJ2-5, with no clear D. The CDR3 runs to 15 residues. Germline V gene sequence: CDR1 MNHNS, CDR2 SASEGT. Trimming stripped 1 base from V and 5 bases from J, with 14 bases between. The CDR3 loop is CASSEGRMGWETQYV. The CDR3 bases are TGTGCCAGCAGTGAAGGCAGGATGGGATGGGAGACCCAGTACGTC.

This clonotype was found a few times. The rearrangement uses TRBV12-5 and TRBJ1-1; possible D gene TRBD1, 5 bases. Looked up from germline, CDR1 is LGHNT and CDR2 is FRNRAP. CDR3 length: 15 residues. V was trimmed by 3 bases and J by 1 base, leaving 12 bases between them. The CDR3 protein is CASGFHRGPNTEAFF. In nucleotides, the CDR3 is TGTGCTAGTGGTTTCCACCGGGGCCCGAACACTGAAGCTTTCTTT.

The chain carries TRBV29-1 and TRBJ1-1; possibly TRBD1 for D (5 bases). V was clipped by 2 bases and J by 0 bases, with 7 bases between them. Germline CDR1 reads SQVTM; CDR2 reads ANQGSEA. The CDR3 is made up of 13 amino acids. In DNA, the CDR3 is TGCAGCGTTGAAAAGACAGTGAACACTGAAGCTTTCTTT. It yields the protein CSVEKTVNTEAFF.

The chain combines TRBV20-1 with TRBJ1-4; D uncertain. CDR1 and CDR2 (germline): DFQATT, SNEGSKA (reference sequence). Trimming stripped 4 bases from V and 8 bases from J, with 11 bases between. The CDR3 totals 12 residues. The chain's CDR3 is CSAMGAEEKLFF. In nucleotides, the CDR3 is TGCAGTGCTATGGGTGCGGAAGAAAAACTGTTTTTT.

This chain links TRBV10-3 with TRBJ2-5; the match to TRBD1 covers 7 bases. The J call is in doubt because the DNA end fits TRBJ2-1 better. The length of the CDR3 is 15 residues. The germline V gene has CDR1 ENHRY and CDR2 SYGVKD. Written as DNA, the CDR3 is TGTGCCATCAACACGGGGCAGGGGGTCTACAATGAGCAGTTCTTC. Translation: CAINTGQGVYNEQFF.

The V and J genes are TRBV7-2 and TRBJ2-5; possibly TRBD1 for D (7 bases). The germline V gene encodes CDR1 SGHTA and CDR2 FQGNSA. Trimming left V 4 bases short and J 2 bases short, with 17 bases between. CDR3 length equals 16 residues. The CDR3 sequence: CASSSRNAGQQETQYF. The CDR3 bases are TGTGCCAGCAGCTCGCGAAACGCGGGACAGCAAGAGACCCAGTACTTC.

V usage is TRBV15 and J usage is TRBJ2-5; TRBD2 matches at 9 bases. Germline V gene data show CDR1 as LNHNV and CDR2 as YYDKDF (reference sequence). V gave up 2 bases and J gave up 3 bases; unmatched junction bases: 1. The CDR3 sequence is 14 residues long. This chain's CDR3 is CATSRLAGKETQYF. CDR3 DNA: TGTGCCACCAGCAGACTAGCGGGAAAAGAGACCCAGTACTTC.

The rearrangement joins TRBV25-1 to TRBJ2-5; a weak D match, TRBD1 (6 bases). The V gene's germline CDR1 is MGHDK and CDR2 SYGVNS. The CDR3 consists of 15 residues. V gave up 8 bases and J gave up 1 base, with 17 bases separating them. The CDR3 DNA sequence: TGTGCCAGCTTATCTGGCAGGGGTGGCCAAGAGACCCAGTACTTC. This translates into CASLSGRGGQETQYF.

Worth noting for this clonotype: Just one base apart from a much larger clone, this may be a read error. This chain's CDR3 is CASSSIVEQYF. In DNA form, the CDR3 reads TGTGCCAGCAGCTCCATCGTCGAGCAGTACTTC. The chain links TRBV7-9 to TRBJ2-7; no definite D call. V was trimmed by 4 bases and J by 6 bases, leaving 7 bases between them. This CDR3 has 11 amino acids. Germline V gives CDR1 SEHNR, CDR2 FQNEAQ (reference sequence).

With respect to this clonotype: A read error may account for a junction end that differs from germline. The chain combines TRBV12-3 or TRBV12-4 with TRBJ2-5; weak D call: TRBD1 (5 bases). There are 14 residues in the CDR3. The CDR3, as DNA: TGTGCCAGCAGCAAGGACACGACCCAAGAGACCCAGGACTTC. Its protein is CASSKDTTQETQDF.

The CDR3 DNA reads as TGTGCCAGCGGAACGGGACTAGCGGGGGTCTACGAGCAGTACTTC. Protein: CASGTGLAGVYEQYF. This rearrangement joins TRBV3-1 to TRBJ2-7; TRBD2 matches at 14 bases. Unmatched junction bases numbered 6, after V lost 8 bases and J lost 3 bases. This CDR3 spans 15 amino acids. Per the germline V gene, CDR1 is LGHDT and CDR2 is YNNKEL (reference sequence).

This clonotype was picked up one time. A read error may explain this, as a much larger clone is one base away. This chain joins TRBV7-2 and TRBJ2-7; no reliable D call. Germline CDR1 SGHTA, CDR2 FQGNSA. The CDR3 sequence is 13 residues long. Trimming took off 6 bases at V and 2 bases at J, with 11 bases between the two ends. The CDR3 is CASSNTLPYEQYF. In DNA form, the CDR3 reads TGTGCCAGCAGTAATACCCTCCCCTACGAGCAGTACTTC.

In the case of this clonotype: The conserved phenylalanine or tryptophan is not found at the CDR3 terminus, so this likely reflects a read error. The rearrangement links TRBV20-1 to TRBJ2-7; tentatively, D is TRBD1 (6 bases). This CDR3 is 12 amino acids long. V lost 5 bases and J lost 4, with 12 bases in between. Germline loops: CDR1 DFQATT, CDR2 SNEGSKA (reference sequence). Written as DNA, the CDR3 is TGCAGTGCTCTGACAGGCTCTTACGAGCAGTACCTC. This gives the protein CSALTGSYEQYL.

The rearrangement joins TRBV12-3 or TRBV12-4 to TRBJ1-1, with a weak D call TRBD1 (5 bases). Trimming pared 2 bases from V and 0 bases from J, leaving 16 bases between. The CDR3 spans 17 residues. The CDR3 nucleotides are TGTGCCAGCAGTTTATATGAGGGGAGGTACATGAACACTGAAGCTTTCTTT. It specifies CASSLYEGRYMNTEAFF.

This clonotype was seen repeatedly, ten times or more. The rearrangement links TRBV6-4 to TRBJ1-1; D may be TRBD1 (6 bases). Trimming pared 4 bases from V and 2 bases from J, leaving 11 bases between. This CDR3 contains 14 residues. CDR1 MRHNA and CDR2 SNTAGT come from the germline V gene. For the CDR3, the DNA is TGTGCCAGCAGTGCTGACAGGACCAACACTGAAGCTTTCTTT. This encodes CASSADRTNTEAFF.

This rearrangement joins TRBV9 to TRBJ1-5; D is ambiguous. The length of the CDR3 is 15 residues. The germline V gene encodes CDR1 SGDLS and CDR2 YYNGEE. V shed 4 bases and J shed 1 base, with 12 bases lying between them. CDR3 protein: CASSQEYWSNQPQHF. Written as DNA, the CDR3 is TGTGCCAGCAGCCAAGAGTACTGGAGCAATCAGCCCCAGCATTTT.

This clonotype has just a few counts. At one boundary the junction diverges from the germline segment, which might be a read error. The CDR3: CACSRIWTANTGELFF. The CDR3, as DNA: TGTGCCTGCAGTAGAATCTGGACAGCGAACACCGGGGAGCTGTTTTTT. The gene calls are TRBV2 and TRBJ2-2; TRBD1 might be the D (6 bases). The CDR3 sequence is 16 residues long. CDR1 is SNHLY, CDR2 FYNNEI, per germline.